This passage covers 32 T cell receptor beta chains from one sample sequenced in a study of vaccination and CD4 T cells after COVID-19. Their recognized antigens are unknown. With the Oncomine TCR Beta short-read assay, DNA from cultured CD4+ T cells was sequenced. TCRdb re-called the PCR reads with MiXCR, one entry per CDR3 protein. The sample yields over 8,000 distinct CDR3 sequences, roughly 69% seen once. Treatment here: approximately 11-day PBMC culture with coronavirus spike peptide pools or control peptides (ViraFEST assay). The source material was CD4+ T cells from blood, cultured in vitro. The receptors stem from a human donor who had recovered from COVID-19.

This rearrangement joins TRBV29-1 to TRBJ2-1; 7 bases agree with TRBD1. The ends lost 7 bases at V and 10 bases at J; junction bases unmatched: 10. Germline V CDR1 and CDR2: SQVTM, ANQGSEA. The CDR3 has 12 amino acids. The CDR3 region has the DNA TGCAGCGACTCGACCGGGGACAGCGAGCAGTTCTTC. This sequence encodes CSDSTGDSEQFF.

This clonotype occurred a few times. This chain links TRBV7-2 with TRBJ2-5, with TRBD2 matching over 15 bases. The CDR3 extends over 17 amino acids. Trimming at V came to 5 bases and at J to 1 base, leaving 5 bases not matched to a gene. The germline V gene has CDR1 SGHTA and CDR2 FQGNSA. The CDR3 DNA follows: TGTGCCAGCAGCCGGGGACTAGCGGGAGGCTCCCAAGAGACCCAGTACTTC. Its protein product is CASSRGLAGGSQETQYF.

V gene TRBV20-1 combines with J gene TRBJ2-3, with 8 bases lining up with TRBD2. Germline CDR1 and CDR2: DFQATT and SNEGSKA (reference sequence). This CDR3 has 16 amino acids. The trim removed 3 bases at V and 0 bases at J, leaving 8 bases unmatched. The CDR3 coding sequence is TGCAGTGCTAGCGCCTCAACTAGCGGAAGCACAGATACGCAGTATTTT. Its protein product is CSASASTSGSTDTQYF.

This chain joins TRBV18 and TRBJ1-5; weak D call: TRBD1 (6 bases). CDR1 is KGHSH, CDR2 LQKENI, per germline. V shed 4 bases and J shed 2 bases, with 9 bases lying between them. The CDR3 extends over 14 amino acids. The CDR3 sequence: CASSLQGRNQPQHF. The CDR3 DNA sequence: TGTGCCAGCTCACTACAGGGACGCAATCAGCCCCAGCATTTT.

This clonotype came up a few times. The J gene is TRBJ1-1, the V gene TRBV18; D call uncertain. CDR3 length: 12 amino acids. Germline values: CDR1 KGHSH, CDR2 LQKENI. The V gene lost 3 bases and the J gene lost 6 bases, with 8 bases spanning the gap. CDR3 sequence (DNA): TGTGCCAGCTCACCGTTGCAGGCTGAAGCTTTCTTT. It is translated as CASSPLQAEAFF.

This clonotype is a singleton in its sample. The chain has TRBV20-1 and TRBJ2-2; no definite D call. The length of the CDR3 is 13 residues. Germline CDR1 is DFQATT and CDR2 is SNEGSKA (reference sequence). V lost 3 bases and J 2 bases, leaving 7 bases between the germline ends. This chain's CDR3 is CSASSPNTGELFF. The CDR3 DNA reads TGCAGTGCTAGTAGTCCAAACACCGGGGAGCTGTTTTTT.

The chain is built from TRBV20-1 and TRBJ1-1; the match to TRBD1 covers 9 bases. This CDR3 contains 14 residues. Unmatched junction bases numbered 6, after V lost 6 bases and J lost 1 base. Looked up from germline, CDR1 is DFQATT and CDR2 is SNEGSKA (reference sequence). CDR3: CSAERTGANTEAFF. DNA for the CDR3: TGCAGTGCAGAACGGACAGGGGCGAACACTGAAGCTTTCTTT.

J is TRBJ2-3 and V is TRBV11-3; D could derive from TRBD1 or TRBD2 (5 bases each). In germline, CDR1 is SGHNT, CDR2 YENEEA. The CDR3 is 16 residues long. Trimming took 6 bases from V and 6 from J, leaving 22 bases between them. The CDR3 nucleotides are TGTGCCAGCAGGGCGCCGGGACCCATCCTCCGGGATACGCAGTATTTT. Translating it yields CASRAPGPILRDTQYF.

This chain uses TRBV20-1 with TRBJ1-5, with 7 bases fitting TRBD1. Germline values: CDR1 DFQATT, CDR2 SNEGSKA (reference sequence). This CDR3 region has 12 residues. The CDR3 DNA reads TGCAGCAGGGACAGACTCAATCAGCCCCAGCATTTT. Translation: CSRDRLNQPQHF.

The CDR3 DNA follows: TGTGCCACCAGTGATCCCCAGGGACCGGGGGGATCCGCTTTCTTT. The encoded protein is CATSDPQGPGGSAFF. The chain combines TRBV24-1 with TRBJ1-1, with TRBD1 as a possible D gene (5 bases). CDR3 length equals 15 residues. Germline V gene sequence: CDR1 KGHDR, CDR2 SFDVKD. Trimming stripped 3 bases from V and 11 bases from J, with 21 bases between.

The V gene is TRBV12-3 or TRBV12-4, the J gene TRBJ2-3; D gene uncertain. The V end was cut by 3 bases, the J end by 6 bases, with 10 bases between. The CDR3 has 13 amino acids. This CDR3 reads CASSFRNWDTQYF. CDR3 coding DNA: TGTGCCAGCAGTTTCAGGAACTGGGATACGCAGTATTTT.

A few counts support this clonotype. V gene TRBV2 combines with J gene TRBJ1-5; a possible D gene is TRBD1 (6 bases). V lost 7 bases to trimming and J lost 6 bases, with 10 bases between them. CDR3 length: 12 residues. Germline assignment: CDR1 SNHLY and CDR2 FYNNEI. CDR3 in DNA: TGTGCCAGCAAGGGGGATGTTCAGCCCCAGCATTTT. Its translation: CASKGDVQPQHF.

The chain is built from TRBV12-5 and TRBJ1-1, with D hard to call. V gave up 1 base and J gave up 5 bases, with 20 bases separating them. The CDR3 has 17 amino acids. The germline CDR1 and CDR2 sequences are LGHNT and FRNRAP. The CDR3 reads CASGLGEREGRRTEAFF. The DNA for the CDR3 is TGTGCTAGTGGTTTGGGCGAGCGCGAGGGAAGGAGGACTGAAGCTTTCTTT. Looking up the rest from reference TRBV12-5 and TRBJ1-1 gives the full variable domain: DARVTQTPRHKVTEMGQEVTMRCQPILGHNTVFWYRQTMMQGLELLAYFRNRAPLDDSGMPKDRFSAEMPDATLATLKIQPSEPRDSAVYFCASGLGEREGRRTEAFFGQGTRLTVV.

The rearrangement links TRBV2 to TRBJ1-2; D call uncertain. Trimming shortened V by 6 bases and J by 7 bases, and 15 bases separated the two germline ends. From germline, CDR1 is SNHLY and CDR2 FYNNEI. CDR3 size: 13 residues. CDR3 in amino acids: CASSGPPATGYTF. Written as DNA, the CDR3 is TGTGCCAGCAGCGGGCCCCCGGCAACTGGCTACACCTTC.

The chain joins TRBV27 to TRBJ1-2, with a tentative D call TRBD1 (6 bases). CDR1 and CDR2 (germline): MNHEY, SMNVEV (reference sequence). Between the trimmed V and J ends, which lost 8 bases and 3 bases, there was a span of 22 bases. This CDR3 spans 16 amino acids. CDR3 residues: CASANAEGGGYYGYTF. As DNA, the CDR3 is TGTGCCAGCGCAAACGCTGAGGGGGGGGGGTACTATGGCTACACCTTC.

This clonotype was counted between two and nine times. The CDR3 loop reads CASSEQGNQPQHF. The CDR3 nucleotides read TGTGCCAGCAGCGAACAGGGGAATCAGCCCCAGCATTTT. J is TRBJ1-5 and V is TRBV6-4; 7 bases line up with TRBD1. Losses at the gene ends were 6 bases for V and 4 bases for J; bases not matched to a gene: 3. Germline V gene lookup returns CDR1 MRHNA and CDR2 SNTAGT. The CDR3 loop spans 13 amino acids.

This clonotype was counted only a few times. The rearrangement links TRBV11-2 to TRBJ1-2; no firm D call. V dropped 8 bases and J dropped 2 bases, with 6 bases sitting between them. Looked up from germline, CDR1 is SGHAT and CDR2 is FQNNGV. The CDR3 runs 11 residues. The CDR3 protein is CASSRNYGYTF. Here the CDR3 DNA reads TGTGCCAGCTCGAGGAACTATGGCTACACCTTC.

In DNA form, the CDR3 reads TGTGCCAGCTCACCACCTACCGGACAGGGGAGTGAGACCCAGTACTTC. It codes for CASSPPTGQGSETQYF. The V and J genes are TRBV18 and TRBJ2-5; TRBD1 agrees at 9 bases. V trimming: 0 bases; J trimming: 5 bases; junction bases outside the gene matches: 7. This CDR3 contains 16 residues. Germline CDR1 reads KGHSH; CDR2 reads LQKENI.

The chain links TRBV30 to TRBJ2-5, with 7 bases that match TRBD2. CDR3 length: 14 residues. V was pared by 3 bases and J by 3 bases, with 7 bases of the junction left unmatched. CDR1 GTSNPN and CDR2 SVGIG come from the germline V gene (reference sequence). CDR3 sequence reads: CAWSLGLGEETQYF. Here the CDR3 DNA reads TGTGCCTGGAGCCTAGGACTAGGAGAAGAGACCCAGTACTTC.

This clonotype occurred a few times. V usage is TRBV24-1 and J usage is TRBJ2-2; D is unresolved. V was shortened by 0 bases and J by 1 base, with 11 bases between the two germline ends. CDR1 and CDR2 (germline): KGHDR, SFDVKD. The CDR3 is made up of 17 amino acids. CDR3 bases: TGTGCCACCAGTGATTTGAGTTGGTCGGGGAACACCGGGGAGCTGTTTTTT. It is translated as CATSDLSWSGNTGELFF.

The genes are TRBV4-2 and TRBJ2-5, with 12 bases aligning to TRBD2. Germline V gives CDR1 LGHNA, CDR2 YNFKEQ. V was pared by 0 bases and J by 3 bases, with 2 bases of the junction left unmatched. The CDR3 runs to 16 residues. The CDR3 nucleotides are TGTGCCAGCAGCCAAGATTCTAGCGGGGGGGAAGAGACCCAGTACTTC. Translated, it gives CASSQDSSGGEETQYF.

This clonotype is judged hyperexpanded (1% or more). V is TRBV12-3 or TRBV12-4 and J is TRBJ1-5, with 10 bases matching TRBD1. This CDR3 spans 11 amino acids. The junction had 4 bases not matched to a gene; V was cut back by 4 bases and J by 16 bases. The CDR3 spells CASSSGTGEHF. In nucleotides, the CDR3 is TGTGCCAGCAGTTCCGGGACAGGGGAACATTTT.

The chain employs TRBV7-3 and TRBJ2-3; no definite D call. V gave up 4 bases and J gave up 8 bases, with 13 bases separating them. The germline gives CDR1 SGHTA, CDR2 FQGTGA. This CDR3 comprises 13 residues. The CDR3 protein is CASSSLSVGTQYF. The CDR3 nucleotides read TGTGCCAGCAGCTCCCTAAGCGTTGGTACGCAGTATTTT.

This clonotype was detected only a few times. The gene calls are TRBV6-4 and TRBJ2-1, with 12 bases matching TRBD2. Trimming removed 4 bases from V and 6 bases from J; junction bases left unmatched: 4. The CDR3 has 15 amino acids. Germline V CDR1 and CDR2: MRHNA, SNTAGT. CDR3 bases: TGTGCCAGCAGTGGTTCGACTAGCGGGAGCAATGAGCAGTTCTTC. Amino acids: CASSGSTSGSNEQFF.

The chain is built from TRBV6-5 and TRBJ2-7; 8 bases match TRBD1. The germline V gene has CDR1 MNHEY and CDR2 SVGAGI. The trim removed 2 bases at V and 2 bases at J, leaving 2 bases unmatched. The CDR3 runs to 14 residues. The CDR3 here is CASSYGQGPYEQYF. For the CDR3, the DNA is TGTGCCAGCAGTTACGGACAGGGACCCTACGAGCAGTACTTC.

By frequency in the sample, this clonotype is large. This chain joins TRBV2 and TRBJ1-1, with D tentatively TRBD1 (6 bases). Between the trimmed V and J ends, which lost 3 bases and 7 bases, there was a span of 15 bases. Germline CDR1 SNHLY, CDR2 FYNNEI. The CDR3 is made up of 14 amino acids. The CDR3 here is CASSDVGAGVEAFF. DNA of the CDR3: TGTGCCAGCAGTGATGTTGGCGCAGGGGTTGAAGCTTTCTTT.

This clonotype was seen a handful of times. The V call is TRBV20-1, the J call TRBJ2-3, with TRBD2 identical over 12 bases. This CDR3 spans 17 amino acids. Per germline, CDR1 DFQATT and CDR2 SNEGSKA (reference sequence). Trimming took 2 bases from V and 3 from J; bases not matched to a gene: 9. The CDR3 coding sequence is TGCAGTGCTAGAATTTGGGGACTAGCGGGTTCGACAGATACGCAGTATTTT. Translation gives CSARIWGLAGSTDTQYF.

The V call is TRBV20-1, the J call TRBJ2-5; a possible D gene is TRBD2 (6 bases). The CDR3 loop spans 13 amino acids. Trimming removed 3 bases at V and 1 base at J, with 9 bases between. Germline CDR1 is DFQATT and CDR2 is SNEGSKA (reference sequence). This chain's CDR3 is CSASGGLQETQYF. Written as DNA, the CDR3 is TGCAGTGCTAGCGGGGGTCTCCAAGAGACCCAGTACTTC.

This clonotype counts as medium-sized. The chain couples TRBV7-2 to TRBJ1-5, with D unresolved. The CDR3 runs to 13 residues. CDR1 and CDR2 from the germline V gene are SGHTA and FQGNSA. The V end was cut by 4 bases, the J end by 2 bases, with 6 bases between. The CDR3 coding sequence is TGTGCCAGCAGCTATAGGGGCAATCAGCCCCAGCATTTT. The encoded protein is CASSYRGNQPQHF. The full variable domain, with the rest looked up from reference TRBV7-2 and TRBJ1-5, is GAGVSQSPSNKVTEKGKDVELRCDPISGHTALYWYRQSLGQGLEFLIYFQGNSAPDKSGLPSDRFSAERTGGSVSTLTIQRTQQEDSAVYLCASSYRGNQPQHFGDGTRLSIL.

The genes are TRBV15 and TRBJ2-7, with D perhaps matching TRBD1 (6 bases). CDR1 and CDR2 from the germline V gene are LNHNV and YYDKDF (reference sequence). There are 14 residues in the CDR3. V was clipped by 1 base and J by 3 bases, with 10 bases between them. The CDR3 loop is CATSRVSDSYEQYF. The CDR3 DNA is TGTGCCACCAGCAGAGTTTCGGACAGCTACGAGCAGTACTTC.

This clonotype is labeled as large (0.1 to 1%). The chain is built from TRBV10-3 and TRBJ2-3; tentative D call: TRBD2 (7 bases). V gave up 10 bases and J gave up 3 bases, with 17 bases separating them. CDR1 is ENHRY and CDR2 is SYGVKD in the germline V gene. This CDR3 has 14 residues. CDR3 DNA: TGTGCCACGACACAAGGGGGGGGAACAGATACGCAGTATTTT. Translated: CATTQGGGTDTQYF.

V gene TRBV7-9 combines with J gene TRBJ1-5; D is unclear. Germline V gene lookup returns CDR1 SEHNR and CDR2 FQNEAQ (reference sequence). Trimming left V 2 bases short and J 6 bases short, with 11 bases between. This CDR3 region has 14 residues. CDR3 nucleotide sequence: TGTGCCAGCAGCTTAAACTCGGCTCCTCAGCCCCAGCATTTT. Translated, it gives CASSLNSAPQPQHF.